The T cell receptor (beta chain) described here comes from a study of blood T cell repertoires in COVID-19. Here immunoSEQ multiplex PCR was the method, and the copy in TCRdb shows in-frame clones only, minus some. The data contain over 400,000 clones, more than 80% of them seen just once; the ten biggest clones take up over 1.3%. In germline, CDR1 is LNHNV, CDR2 YYDKDF (reference sequence). V lost 2 bases and J 0 bases, leaving 4 bases between the germline ends. This CDR3 is 13 amino acids long. The J gene is TRBJ1-1, the V gene TRBV15; no firm D call. This sequence was found in a woman younger than 45 with active or convalescent COVID-19. Input material: peripheral blood. CDR3 sequence (DNA): TGTGCCACCAGCAGACATTTGAACACTGAAGCTTTCTTT. It specifies CATSRHLNTEAFF.